The rows below give T cell receptor beta chains drawn from one sample of a study of shared clonotypes between healthy human individuals. The repertoire was sequenced with immunoSEQ multiplex PCR; TCRdb's copy has only in-frame clones and lacks some. Among over a million clones listed, just under 99% were seen once. The specimen sequenced was naive CD4+ T cells sorted from blood. Source of these receptors: a man younger than 45 in good health. The CDR3 runs from the conserved cysteine through the conserved F or W. Each record gives: D gene, clone size, CDR3 length, J gene, V gene, CDR3 DNA, CDR3 protein. A D gene is named only where the DNA matches it firmly. Not all rows give a size; the values are once, few, many and, for expanded clones, a class.

. . 15 TRBJ1-5 TRBV6-5 TGTGCCAGCAGTTACTCTCGAGGAATCAATCAGCCCCAGCATTTT CASSYSRGINQPQHF
. . 15 TRBJ1-2 TRBV5-4 TGTGCCAGCAGCTTGGGGTTGGCCAATAACTATGGCTACACCTTC CASSLGLANNYGYTF
. . 12 TRBJ2-7 TRBV10-2 TGCGCCAGCAGGGGGTCGTCCTACGAGCAGTACTTC CASRGSSYEQYF
. . 16 TRBJ2-1 TRBV5-1 TGCGCCAGCAGCTTACTTGCGGGCGACTCCTACAATGAGCAGTTCTTC CASSLLAGDSYNEQFF
. . 13 TRBJ2-7 TRBV5-4 TGTGCCAGCAGCTTACCCGCCTCCTACGAGCAGTACTTC CASSLPASYEQYF
. . 13 TRBJ1-2 TRBV7-9 TGTGCCAGCAGCCCAGAAAGTCCCGGTGGCTACACCTTC CASSPESPGGYTF
TRBD1 . 12 TRBJ1-2 TRBV29-1 TGCAGCGTTGAGCAGGGGGCATATGGCTACACCTTC CSVEQGAYGYTF
. . 13 TRBJ2-7 TRBV29-1 TGCAGCGTCGCGGACAGAGATAGATACGAGCAGTACTTC CSVADRDRYEQYF
. . 14 TRBJ1-1 TRBV18 TGTGCCAGCTCACCACTTCCCAGGGCCGCTGAAGCTTTCTTT CASSPLPRAAEAFF
. once 13 TRBJ1-2 TRBV25-1 TGTGCCAGCAGTGAATCGGTAAACTATGGCTACACCTTC CASSESVNYGYTF
. . 14 TRBJ1-1 TRBV19 TGTGCCAGTAGTATTTTACAGGGTTACACTGAAGCTTTCTTT CASSILQGYTEAFF
. . 13 TRBJ1-2 TRBV29-1 TGCAGCGGCCACAGTCTTATGGACTATGGCTACACCTTC CSGHSLMDYGYTF
. . 14 TRBJ2-3 TRBV27 TGTGCCAGCAGTTTATTAGCCGGGGCAGATACGCAGTATTTT CASSLLAGADTQYF
TRBD2 . 13 TRBJ2-7 TRBV30 TGTGCCTGGAGATGGACTAGCGGGAACGAGCAGTACTTC CAWRWTSGNEQYF
. once 15 TRBJ2-1 TRBV5-1 TGCGCCAGCACTCCTGAGGGGGTCACCTACAATGAGCAGTTCTTC CASTPEGVTYNEQFF
. . 12 TRBJ1-2 TRBV9 TGTGCCAGCAGCGAGGGCAGTGGTGGCTACACCTTC CASSEGSGGYTF
. once 15 TRBJ1-3 TRBV28 TGTGCCAGCAGTTTGGCCGACAGCTCTGGAAACACCATATATTTT CASSLADSSGNTIYF
. . 14 TRBJ2-7 TRBV18 TGTGCCAGCTCACCAGATACACTGGTCTTGGAGCAGTACTTC CASSPDTLVLEQYF
. once 15 TRBJ2-7 TRBV9 TGTGCCAGCAGCGTAGATGGGGGCCCTTACTACGAGCAGTACTTC CASSVDGGPYYEQYF
. . 14 TRBJ1-5 TRBV28 TGTGCCAGCCGTCGTTCGGGGGCGGATCAGCCCCAGCATTTT CASRRSGADQPQHF
. . 14 TRBJ2-5 TRBV7-9 TGTGCCAGCAGCTTCGGCAGGGGCCAAGAGACCCAGTACTTC CASSFGRGQETQYF
TRBD2 once 16 TRBJ2-5 TRBV7-2 TGTGCCAGCAGCTTAGGGGGACTAGCGGGACAAGAGACCCAGTACTTC CASSLGGLAGQETQYF
. . 14 TRBJ2-3 TRBV28 TGTGCCAGCAGTTTGAGCGGGAGCACAGATACGCAGTATTTT CASSLSGSTDTQYF
. . 13 TRBJ2-5 TRBV7-2 TGTGCCAGCGCCCCAGAGGGTTCAGAGACCCAGTACTTC CASAPEGSETQYF
TRBD2 . 13 TRBJ2-7 TRBV30 TGTGCCTGGAGTCCCGGGAGGGCCTACGAGCAGTACTTC CAWSPGRAYEQYF
. . 16 TRBJ1-4 TRBV4-1 TGCGCCAGCAGCCAAGAGGCCCGACCAACTAATGAAAAACTGTTTTTT CASSQEARPTNEKLFF
. . 13 TRBJ2-1 TRBV10-2 TGCGCCAGCAGTACCGGGATCCGCAATGAGCAGTTCTTC CASSTGIRNEQFF
. . 15 TRBJ2-2 TRBV28 TGTGCCAGCAGTCGACCACCAGGAAACACCGGGGAGCTGTTTTTT CASSRPPGNTGELFF
. . 12 TRBJ2-5 TRBV29-1 TGCAGCGTTCTGTACTCGCAAGAGACCCAGTACTTC CSVLYSQETQYF
. . 14 TRBJ2-7 TRBV7-9 TGTGCCAGCAGCCCGGGGGCTAGCTCCTACGAGCAGTACTTC CASSPGASSYEQYF
. . 14 TRBJ2-7 TRBV5-4 TGTGCCAGCAGCCGTCCCCTAAACCCTACCGAGCAGTACTTC CASSRPLNPTEQYF
TRBD1 . 13 TRBJ2-5 TRBV5-5 TGTGCCAGCAGGACAGGGCTGGGAGAGACCCAGTACTTC CASRTGLGETQYF
. . 15 TRBJ2-5 TRBV9 TGTGCCAGCAGCTCCATCGGACGGTACCAAGAGACCCAGTACTTC CASSSIGRYQETQYF
TRBD1 . 16 TRBJ1-4 TRBV28 TGTGCCAGCAGTTCCCCAACCGGGACAGGGGACGAAAAACTGTTTTTT CASSSPTGTGDEKLFF
TRBD1 . 17 TRBJ2-2 TRBV4-1 TGCGCCAGCAGCCAACCCTCTGACAGGGTATTTACCGGGGAGCTGTTTTTT CASSQPSDRVFTGELFF
TRBD1 . 12 TRBJ2-5 TRBV29-1 TGCAGCGTTGAACACAGGGGACAGACCCAGTACTTC CSVEHRGQTQYF
. . 14 TRBJ2-7 TRBV28 TGTGCCAGCAGGCAGCCCGGACAGTTGCGCGAGCAGTACTTC CASRQPGQLREQYF
. . 14 TRBJ2-1 TRBV29-1 TGCAGCGTTGCCCGCGGGGCTCCTAGAAATGAGCAGTTCTTC CSVARGAPRNEQFF
TRBD2 . 17 TRBJ2-1 TRBV14 TGTGCCAGCAGCCAAGTCAGGACTAGCGGGTCCTACAATGAGCAGTTCTTC CASSQVRTSGSYNEQFF
TRBD1 . 14 TRBJ1-4 TRBV18 TGTGCCAGCTCACCAACGACAGGGGCAGAAAAACTGTTTTTT CASSPTTGAEKLFF
TRBD2 . 13 TRBJ2-7 TRBV2 TGTGCCAGCAAATCGACTAGCGGGAGGGTTAAGTACTTC CASKSTSGRVKYF
. . 15 TRBJ1-5 TRBV6-5 TGTGCCAGCAGGCAAAGGTGGGGATACAATCAGCCCCAGCATTTT CASRQRWGYNQPQHF
. . 12 TRBJ2-1 TRBV9 TGTGCCAGCAGCGTAGTACCCCATGAGCAGTTCTTC CASSVVPHEQFF
TRBD1 . 14 TRBJ2-5 TRBV15 TGTGCCACCAGCAGGGACACAGGGGGAACGGCCCAGTACTTC CATSRDTGGTAQYF
TRBD2 . 16 TRBJ2-1 TRBV19 TGTGCCAGTAGTATGCTGCCTAGCGGGAACTACAATGAGCAGTTCTTC CASSMLPSGNYNEQFF
TRBD1 . 12 TRBJ2-3 TRBV7-9 TGTGCCGGTGGACAGGTTACAGATACGCAGTATTTT CAGGQVTDTQYF
TRBD2 . 15 TRBJ2-1 TRBV7-9 TGTGCCAGCAGCTCCTTTGCGGGAGCCTACAATGAGCAGTTCTTC CASSSFAGAYNEQFF
TRBD2 . 14 TRBJ2-4 TRBV28 TGTGCCAGCAGAGTCGGGAGGGTCAAAAACATTCAGTACTTC CASRVGRVKNIQYF
TRBD2 once 13 TRBJ2-3 TRBV12-5 TGTGCTCGGTCGGGGAGGGGCACAGATACGCAGTATTTT CARSGRGTDTQYF
. . 12 TRBJ2-1 TRBV7-9 TGTGCCAGAGAAGAGGTCAACAATGAGCAGTTCTTC CAREEVNNEQFF
. . 13 TRBJ2-1 TRBV11-2 TGTGCCAGCAGGCGGGATCCTCTCAATGAGCAGTTCTTC CASRRDPLNEQFF
TRBD1 few 13 TRBJ2-5 TRBV6-5 TGTGCCAGCAGTTCCCCAGGGGGAGAGACCCAGTACTTC CASSSPGGETQYF
. . 14 TRBJ2-5 TRBV14 TGTGCCAGCAGCCTCAGACTTGGGACAGAGACCCAGTACTTC CASSLRLGTETQYF
TRBD1 . 14 TRBJ2-1 TRBV6-1 TGTGCCAGCAGCGAACGGGACAGGGGCAATGAGCAGTTCTTC CASSERDRGNEQFF